The TCR beta chain described here comes from a study of T cells in Graves' hyperthyroidism and ophthalmopathy. As for the study in general: Peripheral blood was collected at initial diagnosis, before any treatment.

Amplified regions were TCR beta CDR3 sequences from RNA transcripts. The TCR CDR3 was amplified in a first-round RT-PCR using the HTBI primer set. TCRdb independently ran MiXCR on the multiplex PCR reads; one entry per CDR3 protein. The sample holds around 540,000 distinct CDR3 sequences, about 16% seen once. V dropped 5 bases and J dropped 0; count of bases not matched to a gene: 2. This CDR3 spans 15 amino acids. CDR1 and CDR2 from the germline V gene are SGHNT and YENEEA. The chain joins TRBV11-3 to TRBJ2-2, with 8 bases that match TRBD1. Specimen: blood. The receptor was isolated from a woman under 40 with Graves' ophthalmopathy. The chain's CDR3 is CASSRGQANTGELFF. The CDR3 DNA follows: TGTGCCAGCAGCCGGGGACAGGCGAACACCGGGGAGCTGTTTTTT.